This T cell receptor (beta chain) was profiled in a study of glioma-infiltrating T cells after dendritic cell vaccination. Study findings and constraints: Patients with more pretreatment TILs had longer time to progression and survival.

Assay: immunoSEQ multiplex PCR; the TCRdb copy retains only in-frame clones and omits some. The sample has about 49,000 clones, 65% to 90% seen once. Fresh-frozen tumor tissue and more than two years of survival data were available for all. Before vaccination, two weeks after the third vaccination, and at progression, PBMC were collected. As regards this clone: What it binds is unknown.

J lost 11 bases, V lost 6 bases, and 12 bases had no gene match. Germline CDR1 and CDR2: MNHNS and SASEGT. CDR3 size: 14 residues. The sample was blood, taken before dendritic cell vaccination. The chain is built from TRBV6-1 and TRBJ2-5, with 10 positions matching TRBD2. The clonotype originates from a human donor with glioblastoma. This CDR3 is CASRKSGGAREQYF. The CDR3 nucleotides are TGTGCCAGCAGAAAGAGCGGGGGGGCCCGGGAGCAGTACTTC.